This TCR beta chain was sequenced in a study of T cell repertoires in cytomegalovirus infection. Study context: HLA-B-restricted CMV epitopes that are well studied, plus recently identified HLA-C-restricted ones, were used by the study. Findings and limits, study-wide: CMV-specific TCR beta clonotypes restricted by HLA-C dominated the ex vivo response.

TCRdb independently ran MiXCR on the reads; one entry per CDR3 protein. Found here are fewer than 130,000 distinct CDR3 sequences, 35% to 50% of them singletons; the top ten hold just under 75%. Trimming took 4 bases from V and 0 from J, leaving 10 bases between them. Germline CDR1 LGHNA, CDR2 YSLEER. This CDR3 is 15 amino acids long. Comment on this clonotype: The antigen remains undetermined.

The TCR originated in a human donor in good health (CMV status not recorded). Some clones in this sample may be carry-over from other donors' samples. The input for sequencing was CD8+ T cells from cultured PBMCs, taken from culture after CMV antigen stimulation. The chain combines TRBV4-3 with TRBJ2-1; D gene ambiguous. The CDR3, as DNA: TGCGCCAGCAGCCTGGGTTCGAGCTCCTACAATGAGCAGTTCTTC. This codes for CASSLGSSSYNEQFF.